Listed below are T cell receptor beta chains from one sample, sequenced in a study of siplizumab effects on memory and regulatory T cells. Using immunoSEQ multiplex PCR, the repertoire was profiled, and TCRdb retains in-frame clones only, with some absent. Of some 100,000 clones listed, about 91% were seen once; the top ten hold roughly 2.6%. Sequenced input: CD4+ T cells sorted from blood. Receptor source: a human donor in good health. Some clones in this sample may be carry-over from other donors' samples. CDR3s include the opening cysteine and the closing phenylalanine or tryptophan. Fields, in order: V gene, CDR3 protein.

v_call: TRBV7-6
cdr3_aa: CASSLARQGAPGANVLTF

v_call: TRBV5-5
cdr3_aa: CASSYIRGRHPGELFF

v_call: TRBV18
cdr3_aa: CASSPKQGTTGELFF

v_call: TRBV5-1
cdr3_aa: CASSLDGTGDREQYF

v_call: TRBV2
cdr3_aa: CASSEARWADTQYF

v_call: TRBV13
cdr3_aa: CASSLGRSSGTETQYF

v_call: TRBV7-9
cdr3_aa: CASSLGPRGSGTTDTQYF

v_call: TRBV4-1
cdr3_aa: CASALEGHTDTQYF

v_call: TRBV18
cdr3_aa: CASSPPVWDSSYNEQFF

v_call: TRBV6-5
cdr3_aa: CASSYKGMGGNTEAFF

v_call: TRBV12-5
cdr3_aa: CASGLGPKDRALQETQYF

v_call: TRBV11-2
cdr3_aa: CASSLVNQPQHF

v_call: TRBV7-8
cdr3_aa: CASSRAGGRETQYF

v_call: TRBV19
cdr3_aa: CASSMEQIQYF

v_call: TRBV7-2
cdr3_aa: CASSLGTISHEQYF

v_call: TRBV6-5
cdr3_aa: CASSPRDRGNTEAFF

v_call: TRBV15
cdr3_aa: CATSRATSGTTDTQYF

v_call: TRBV7-3
cdr3_aa: CASSLRGGTSGNNEQFF

v_call: TRBV19
cdr3_aa: CASSIVGALFGYTF

v_call: TRBV6-1
cdr3_aa: CASSAIRQGASLAFF

v_call: TRBV7-3
cdr3_aa: CASSGDRKTQYF

v_call: TRBV6-6
cdr3_aa: CASSYTGRGWNGYTF

v_call: TRBV7-3
cdr3_aa: CASSFQNAGELFF

v_call: TRBV28
cdr3_aa: CASSFSGANTIYF

v_call: TRBV1
cdr3_aa: CTSSPGPGNTGELFF

v_call: TRBV7-9
cdr3_aa: CASSLKSGWVTQETQYF

v_call: TRBV2
cdr3_aa: CASRMTWEGQAFF

v_call: TRBV19
cdr3_aa: CASSTEGWGTGELFF

v_call: TRBV7-8
cdr3_aa: CASSLVGGPYNEQFF

v_call: TRBV10-1
cdr3_aa: CASRYRDRVYEQYF

v_call: TRBV19
cdr3_aa: CASSIMGGGQPQHF

v_call: TRBV4-2
cdr3_aa: CASSPLGRTDTQYF

v_call: TRBV7-7
cdr3_aa: CASSYRGTDTQYF